This TCR beta chain was retrieved from a study of blood T cell repertoires in COVID-19. Turning to the study itself: Whether acute or convalescent, the COVID-19 samples came from the United States, Italy and Spain. Nucleic acid was either cDNA or gDNA, and it came from T cells, B-cell-depleted T cells, or PBMCs.

How the authors handled the data: Reference gene primer amplification yielded estimated nucleated cell counts. Assay used: immunoSEQ multiplex PCR; TCRdb lists only in-frame clones, some missing. V and J calls and clone size are as listed in that table; D and trimming were resolved from the DNA. The sample shows about 330,000 clones, 88% of them seen only once. Input material: peripheral blood. The receptor was derived from a woman between 50 and 59 years old with active or convalescent COVID-19.

The CDR3 here is CASSRETHSPLHF. CDR3 DNA sequence: TGTGCCAGCAGCCGAGAGACACACTCACCCCTCCACTTT. This chain uses TRBV14 with TRBJ1-6, with no clear D. V was trimmed by 4 bases and J by 10 bases, leaving 11 bases between them. CDR3 length equals 13 residues. The germline CDR1 and CDR2 sequences are SGHDN and FVKESK.